This entry lists 20 T cell receptor beta chains sequenced from one sample in a study of T cells in Graves' hyperthyroidism and ophthalmopathy. The source material, RNA transcripts, was used to amplify TCR beta CDR3 regions. The primer set for the first-round RT-PCR of the TCR CDR3 was HTBI. Each CDR3 protein gets one entry after TCRdb re-called the multiplex PCR reads with MiXCR. The sample consists of roughly 640,000 distinct CDR3 sequences, more than 15% of them appearing once. Sequences were obtained from blood. These TCRs come from a woman in her thirties or forties with Graves' ophthalmopathy.

The V gene is TRBV7-6, the J gene TRBJ2-1, with 11 bases matching TRBD2. Germline CDR1 reads SGHVS; CDR2 reads FNYEAQ. V lost 5 bases, J lost 4 bases, and 10 bases stayed unmatched. The CDR3 has 17 residues. CDR3: CASSPYSGGGSYNEQFF. CDR3 sequence (DNA): TGTGCCAGCAGCCCCTATAGCGGGGGGGGTTCTTACAATGAGCAGTTCTTC.

This clonotype was seen more than once but under ten times. The chain combines TRBV15 with TRBJ1-2; TRBD1 is a possible D gene (5 bases). V was cut by 5 bases and J by 0 bases, with 13 bases left in between. The V gene's germline CDR1 is LNHNV and CDR2 YYDKDF (reference sequence). The CDR3 sequence is 15 residues long. CDR3 sequence reads: CATSDLLTANYGYTF. The CDR3 nucleotides are TGTGCCACCAGCGACCTCCTGACAGCTAACTATGGCTACACCTTC.

V and J are TRBV7-6 and TRBJ2-1; the D gene could be TRBD1 or TRBD2 (6 bases each). The germline V and J ends were trimmed by 0 bases and 4 bases, with 16 bases remaining between them. Looked up from germline, CDR1 is SGHVS and CDR2 is FNYEAQ. The CDR3 contains 17 residues. The CDR3, as DNA: TGTGCCAGCAGCTTAGCCTATCGGGGGCGAGGGTACAATGAGCAGTTCTTC. Protein: CASSLAYRGRGYNEQFF.

This clonotype was counted at least ten times. This CDR3 reads CASSDRGTRHF. The CDR3 region has the DNA TGCGCCAGCAGCGATCGGGGGACGAGGCATTTT. The chain links TRBV5-1 to TRBJ1-5, with D possibly being TRBD1 (5 bases). The CDR3 is made up of 11 amino acids. Trimming left V 4 bases short and J 15 bases short, with 14 bases between. Germline-derived CDR1 and CDR2 are SGHRS and YFSETQ.

This clonotype was recorded at least ten times. The V gene is TRBV28, the J gene TRBJ2-7, with TRBD1 as a possible D gene (7 bases). V was clipped by 3 bases and J by 3 bases, with 12 bases between them. The CDR3 consists of 14 residues. CDR1 MDHEN and CDR2 SYDVKM come from the germline V gene. Here the CDR3 reads CASSFRQGGYEQYF. In nucleotides, the CDR3 is TGTGCCAGCAGTTTTCGACAGGGAGGCTACGAGCAGTACTTC.

CDR3 in DNA: TGTGCCAGCACTCTTTGGGGGGGCCATGGAAACACCATATATTTT. Translation: CASTLWGGHGNTIYF. J is TRBJ1-3 and V is TRBV28, with D maybe TRBD1 (6 bases). The germline V gene encodes CDR1 MDHEN and CDR2 SYDVKM. The CDR3 spans 15 residues. Trimming left V 7 bases short and J 3 bases short, with 16 bases between.

The chain uses TRBV7-3 and TRBJ2-2; 13 bases fit TRBD2. Germline V CDR1 and CDR2: SGHTA, FQGTGA. This CDR3 has 16 residues. V was clipped by 5 bases and J by 6 bases; unmatched bases: 6. The CDR3 protein is CASSIGTSGISGELFF. The CDR3 DNA reads TGTGCCAGCAGCATAGGGACTAGCGGGATCTCCGGGGAGCTGTTTTTT. Full variable domain (missing parts from reference TRBV7-3 and TRBJ2-2): GAGVSQTPSNKVTEKGKYVELRCDPISGHTALYWYRQSLGQGPEFLIYFQGTGAADDSGLPNDRFFAVRPEGSVSTLKIQRTERGDSAVYLCASSIGTSGISGELFFGEGSRLTVL.

This clonotype was seen many times. The chain has TRBV3-1 and TRBJ2-2, with 8 bases matching TRBD2. The V gene end was trimmed by 0 bases and the J gene end by 5 bases; junction bases not matched to a gene: 5. Germline lookup yields CDR1 LGHDT and CDR2 YNNKEL (reference sequence). CDR3 length: 16 amino acids. CDR3 bases: TGTGCCAGCAGCCAAGATGAGGGACTAGGAACCGGGGAGCTGTTTTTT. It yields the protein CASSQDEGLGTGELFF. Full variable domain (remainder filled in from reference TRBV3-1 and TRBJ2-2): DTAVSQTPKYLVTQMGNDKSIKCEQNLGHDTMYWYKQDSKKFLKIMFSYNNKELIINETVPNRFSPKSPDKAHLNLHINSLELGDSAVYFCASSQDEGLGTGELFFGEGSRLTVL.

This clonotype occurred many times. The V gene is TRBV20-1, the J gene TRBJ1-1; TRBD1 is a possible D gene (5 bases). The length of the CDR3 is 14 residues. Deletions cut 0 bases from V and 4 bases from J, with 12 bases between. CDR1 and CDR2 (germline): DFQATT, SNEGSKA (reference sequence). The CDR3 loop is CSARDFQGSTEAFF. The DNA of the CDR3 is TGCAGTGCTAGAGATTTCCAGGGAAGCACTGAAGCTTTCTTT.

The chain recombines TRBV30 with TRBJ2-4; D is possibly TRBD1 or TRBD2 (6 bases each). Trimming removed 5 bases from V and 3 bases from J, with 11 bases in between. Germline V gene lookup returns CDR1 GTSNPN and CDR2 SVGIG (reference sequence). The CDR3 totals 13 residues. DNA for the CDR3: TGTGCCTGGGCGAGGGGGGACAAAAACATTCAGTACTTC. Amino acid sequence: CAWARGDKNIQYF. The variable domain in full, with the rest retrieved from reference TRBV30 and TRBJ2-4, is SQTIHQWPATLVQPVGSPLSLECTVEGTSNPNLYWYRQAAGRGLQLLFYSVGIGQISSEVPQNLSASRPQDRQFILSSKKLLLSDSGFYLCAWARGDKNIQYFGAGTRLSVL.

This clonotype appeared many times. For the CDR3, the DNA is TGCGCCAGCAGCTTAGCGGGAGAGGTCTACAATGAGCAGTTCTTC. It specifies CASSLAGEVYNEQFF. The chain is built from TRBV5-1 and TRBJ2-1; 8 bases map to TRBD2. This CDR3 comprises 15 residues. Trimming took 2 bases from V and 3 from J; bases not matched to a gene: 4. The V gene's germline CDR1 is SGHRS and CDR2 YFSETQ.

This clonotype was recorded a few times. This chain connects TRBV7-3 to TRBJ1-6; D is uncertain. V was trimmed by 2 bases and J by 10 bases, leaving 3 bases between them. The germline gives CDR1 SGHTA, CDR2 FQGTGA. This CDR3 region has 11 residues. Here the CDR3 reads CASSLHSPLHF. The CDR3 bases are TGTGCCAGCAGCTTACACTCACCCCTCCACTTT.

V usage is TRBV28 and J usage is TRBJ1-5; D unresolved. In germline, CDR1 is MDHEN, CDR2 SYDVKM. The CDR3 loop spans 12 amino acids. The V end lost 4 bases, the J end lost 5 bases, and 6 bases lay between the germline ends. CDR3 coding DNA: TGTGCCAGCAGTTGGAGTGATCAGCCCCAGCATTTT. This codes for CASSWSDQPQHF.

This chain links TRBV12-5 with TRBJ1-1, with D tentatively TRBD1 (5 bases). Germline CDR1 is LGHNT and CDR2 is FRNRAP. V lost 7 bases to trimming and J lost 1 base, with 13 bases between them. The CDR3 covers 14 residues. CDR3 nucleotides: TGTGCTAGTGACCCAGGGACTTCGAACACTGAAGCTTTCTTT. Protein: CASDPGTSNTEAFF.

This clonotype was recorded at least ten times. The rearrangement uses TRBV20-1 and TRBJ2-7; 7 positions match TRBD2. The CDR3 has 13 residues. CDR1 is DFQATT, CDR2 SNEGSKA, per germline (reference sequence). V lost 3 bases, J lost 3 bases, and 5 bases stayed unmatched. CDR3 in amino acids: CSASFGGIYEQYF. The CDR3 coding sequence is TGCAGTGCTAGCTTCGGGGGGATCTACGAGCAGTACTTC.

This clonotype appeared many times. This chain connects TRBV18 to TRBJ1-2; 7 bases match TRBD1. V trimming: 3 bases; J trimming: 6 bases; junction bases outside the gene matches: 4. The germline CDR1 and CDR2 sequences are KGHSH and LQKENI. The CDR3 runs to 13 residues. The CDR3 here is CASSPTGRDGYTF. In DNA form, the CDR3 reads TGTGCCAGCTCACCGACAGGGAGAGATGGCTACACCTTC. Combining the CDR3 with reference TRBV18 and TRBJ1-2 gives the whole variable domain NAGVMQNPRHLVRRRGQEARLRCSPMKGHSHVYWYRQLPEEGLKFMVYLQKENIIDESGMPKERFSAEFPKEGPSILRIQQVVRGDSAAYFCASSPTGRDGYTFGSGTRLTVV.

This clonotype turned up a few times. This sequence joins TRBV11-2 and TRBJ1-1; D is ambiguous. CDR1 SGHAT and CDR2 FQNNGV come from the germline V gene. The ends were cut back, 1 base at V and 0 bases at J, with 6 bases in the middle. CDR3 length: 14 residues. The CDR3 here is CASSLATMNTEAFF. Here the CDR3 DNA reads TGTGCCAGCAGCTTAGCCACCATGAACACTGAAGCTTTCTTT.

This clonotype was picked up many times. J is TRBJ2-2 and V is TRBV3-1, with 11 bases lining up with TRBD2. V gave up 0 bases and J gave up 3 bases; unmatched junction bases: 9. Germline assignment: CDR1 LGHDT and CDR2 YNNKEL (reference sequence). The CDR3 sequence is 19 residues long. CDR3 sequence reads: CASSQDSLSSGGYTGELFF. CDR3 coding DNA: TGTGCCAGCAGCCAAGACAGCTTGTCTAGCGGGGGGTACACCGGGGAGCTGTTTTTT.

The J gene is TRBJ2-2, the V gene TRBV12-3 or TRBV12-4; D assignment may be TRBD1 or TRBD2 (5 bases each). V was pared by 4 bases and J by 8 bases, with 26 bases between. This CDR3 is 18 amino acids long. The CDR3 spells CASSSNLPGPGRKGELFF. CDR3 DNA sequence: TGTGCCAGCAGTTCGAACCTGCCGGGACCTGGTCGTAAAGGGGAGCTGTTTTTT.

This clonotype was seen many times. The V gene is TRBV30, the J gene TRBJ1-1; perhaps TRBD1 as D (6 bases). Germline V gene sequence: CDR1 GTSNPN, CDR2 SVGIG (reference sequence). This CDR3 has 18 amino acids. V shed 4 bases and J shed 0 bases, with 24 bases lying between them. CDR3 sequence (DNA): TGTGCCTGGAATCTTAAGCAGAACAGGGCCCTGATGAACACTGAAGCTTTCTTT. This translates into CAWNLKQNRALMNTEAFF.